A single T cell receptor beta chain is shown here with its context. The assay was immunoSEQ multiplex PCR, and TCRdb's table has in-frame clones only and misses some. The table lists tens of thousands of clones. Mixed chimerism was transient after nonmyeloablative marrow transplants from related graft donors. This specimen belongs to a study of Tregs in tolerant kidney transplant recipients. The sample was CD4+ T cells from blood (PBMCs), taken 24 months after the transplant. The TCR sequence derives from a human patient who received a combined kidney and bone marrow transplant. Some of the T cells may derive from the graft donor.

This CDR3 is CASSDHSGSVNEQFF. CDR3 bases read: TGTGCCAGCAGTGACCATAGCGGGAGTGTGAATGAG. V usage is TRBV12-3 or TRBV12-4 and J usage is TRBJ2-1; TRBD2 matches 9 bases. The CDR3 goes on 3 residues after the read ends, and that part is filled in from the germline J gene. V lost 5 bases, J lost 7 bases, and 9 bases stayed unmatched. The CDR3 has 15 residues.